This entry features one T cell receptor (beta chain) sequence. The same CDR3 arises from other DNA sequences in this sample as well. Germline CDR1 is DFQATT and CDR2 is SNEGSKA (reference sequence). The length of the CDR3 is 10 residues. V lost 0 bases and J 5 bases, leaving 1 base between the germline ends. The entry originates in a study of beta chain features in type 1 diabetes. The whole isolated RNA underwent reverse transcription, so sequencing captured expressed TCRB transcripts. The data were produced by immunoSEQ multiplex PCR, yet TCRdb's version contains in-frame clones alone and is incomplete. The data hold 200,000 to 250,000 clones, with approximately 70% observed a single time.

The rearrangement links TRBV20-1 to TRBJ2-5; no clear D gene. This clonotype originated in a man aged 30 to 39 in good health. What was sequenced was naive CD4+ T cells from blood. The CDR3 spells CSARDETQYF. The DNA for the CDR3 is TGCAGTGCTAGAGACGAGACCCAGTACTTC.